This TCR beta chain is from a study of human T cells and chemical hapten exposure. Study information: Sensitization employed 2% DPC on approximately 2 cm by approximately 2 cm of upper inner arm skin. Each patch test put 0.01% DPC on the upper back, and results were read at 6 days.

The time point: pre-sensitization, week 0. As to treatment: therapeutic diphenylcyclopropenone sensitization with weekly scalp DPC. Those who donated were patients with alopecia, 18 to 70 years of age, and suitable for DPC. This CDR3 is built from 13 residues. The V end lost 6 bases, the J end lost 8 bases, and 16 bases lay between the germline ends. Germline loops: CDR1 MNHEY, CDR2 SVGAGI. The library tagged each cDNA molecule with unique molecular identifiers. MiXCR was run by TCRdb on the RACE reads, yielding one entry per CDR3 protein. The sample has around 350,000 distinct CDR3 sequences; 5% to 6.5% are singletons.

The sequence derives from a woman aged 18-29 years with alopecia areata. Some clones in this sample may be carry-over from other donors' samples. The chain uses TRBV6-5 and TRBJ1-2, with D possibly being TRBD1 (6 bases). The sequencing used whole blood, collected in connection with sensitization to the hapten diphenylcyclopropenone (DPC). This chain's CDR3 is CASSGQNAVGYTF. As DNA, the CDR3 is TGTGCCAGCAGCGGACAGAACGCTGTGGGCTACACCTTC.